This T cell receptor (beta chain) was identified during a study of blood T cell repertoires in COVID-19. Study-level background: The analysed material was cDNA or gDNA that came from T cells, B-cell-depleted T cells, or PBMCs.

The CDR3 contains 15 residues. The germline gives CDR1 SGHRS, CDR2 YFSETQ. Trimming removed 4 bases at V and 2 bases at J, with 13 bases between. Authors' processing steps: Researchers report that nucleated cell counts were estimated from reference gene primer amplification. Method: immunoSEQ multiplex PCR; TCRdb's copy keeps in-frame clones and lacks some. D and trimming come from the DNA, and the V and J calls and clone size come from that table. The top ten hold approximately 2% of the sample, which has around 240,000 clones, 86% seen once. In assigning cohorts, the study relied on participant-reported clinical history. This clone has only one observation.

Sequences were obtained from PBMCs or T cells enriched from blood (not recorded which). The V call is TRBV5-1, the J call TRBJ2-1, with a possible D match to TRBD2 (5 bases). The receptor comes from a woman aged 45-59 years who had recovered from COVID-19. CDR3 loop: CASSRASGAYNEQFF. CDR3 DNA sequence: TGCGCCAGCAGCCGCGCCAGCGGAGCCTACAATGAGCAGTTCTTC.